This entry is about one TCR beta chain. The sample comes from a study of cytomegalovirus exposure and HLA in healthy donors. CDR1 SQVTM and CDR2 ANQGSEA come from the germline V gene. The CDR3 is 13 residues long. Trimming took 4 bases from V and 2 from J; bases not matched to a gene: 2. Amplification used 60 Vbeta primers and 13 Jbeta primers. The method was immunoSEQ multiplex PCR; TCRdb's version includes in-frame clones alone and lacks a portion of them. In the table there are fewer than 200,000 clones, over 75% of which are singletons. Sequencing was performed on PBMCs. The chain is built from TRBV29-1 and TRBJ1-5; TRBD1 aligns across 7 bases. The TCR originated in a man in his 60s in good health and CMV-seronegative. The CDR3 protein is CSVADRGNQPQHF. The CDR3 DNA reads as TGCAGCGTTGCCGACAGGGGCAATCAGCCCCAGCATTTT.